These 26 T cell receptor beta chains were all obtained from the same sample, sequenced in a study of blood T cell repertoires in COVID-19. Sequencing was performed with immunoSEQ multiplex PCR; in TCRdb, only in-frame clones are kept and a portion is missing. The table has 150,000 to 200,000 clones, under 85% seen once. The sequencing input was peripheral blood. Source of these receptors: a man older than 75 with COVID-19, enrolled during active disease.

The chain is built from TRBV5-4 and TRBJ2-5; D is perhaps TRBD1 (6 bases). CDR3 length: 17 residues. From germline, CDR1 is SGHNT and CDR2 YYREEE (reference sequence). V was cut by 2 bases and J by 4 bases, with 21 bases left in between. The CDR3 coding sequence is TGTGCCAGCAGCTTAAAGTATAACAGGGTGATCGGAGAGACCCAGTACTTC. It yields the protein CASSLKYNRVIGETQYF.

The chain uses TRBV4-1 and TRBJ1-4; no firm D call. With 0 bases removed from V and 4 bases from J, the gap between germline ends came to 15 bases. From germline, CDR1 is MGHRA and CDR2 YSYEKL. CDR3 length: 17 amino acids. CDR3 sequence reads: CASSQDRYGSSNEKLFF. The CDR3 DNA is TGCGCCAGCAGCCAAGATCGTTACGGGTCGAGTAATGAAAAACTGTTTTTT.

The chain couples TRBV7-3 to TRBJ2-1; D is possibly TRBD1 (5 bases). Germline CDR1 and CDR2: SGHTA and FQGTGA. The CDR3 is 12 amino acids. Trimming stripped 4 bases from V and 5 bases from J, with 6 bases between. DNA for the CDR3: TGTGCCAGCAGCTCCAGGGACAATGAGCAGTTCTTC. It is translated as CASSSRDNEQFF.

CDR3 protein: CASSRGRTFSGNTIYF. In DNA, the CDR3 is TGTGCCAGCAGCCGGGGGAGGACTTTCTCTGGAAACACCATATATTTT. The chain uses TRBV5-6 and TRBJ1-3; the D gene is possibly TRBD1 (5 bases). The V end was cut by 4 bases, the J end by 0 bases, with 14 bases between. The CDR3 is 16 residues long. Germline loops: CDR1 SGHDT, CDR2 YYEEEE.

The rearrangement links TRBV19 to TRBJ1-5; D remains unclear. In germline, CDR1 is LNHDA, CDR2 SQIVND (reference sequence). The ends were cut back, 5 bases at V and 9 bases at J, with 8 bases in the middle. The CDR3 has 11 residues. This CDR3 reads CASSREWPQHF. The CDR3, as DNA: TGTGCCAGTAGTCGCGAATGGCCCCAGCATTTT.

This clone was recorded once. V is TRBV2 and J is TRBJ1-2; no firm D call. There are 14 residues in the CDR3. The V and J ends lost 6 bases and 3 bases respectively, with 14 bases between them. Germline CDR1 reads SNHLY; CDR2 reads FYNNEI. The CDR3 coding sequence is TGTGCCAGCAGCCCCCAGGTGGCACACTATGGCTACACCTTC. It is translated as CASSPQVAHYGYTF.

The genes are TRBV6-1 and TRBJ1-2; D call uncertain. This CDR3 comprises 13 residues. V lost 3 bases, J lost 7 bases, and 12 bases lay in between. Germline V lookup: CDR1 MNHNS, CDR2 SASEGT. CDR3 amino acids: CASSDALDGGYTF. The CDR3 DNA reads TGTGCCAGCAGTGACGCGCTAGATGGTGGCTACACCTTC.

This rearrangement joins TRBV27 to TRBJ2-5; 12 nucleotides agree with TRBD1. CDR3 length equals 17 residues. Germline V CDR1 and CDR2: MNHEY, SMNVEV (reference sequence). Germline trimming cut 6 bases from V and 5 bases from J; bases unmatched to any gene: 13. The CDR3 here is CASRGMGQGAGGETQYF. CDR3 DNA sequence: TGTGCCAGCAGGGGGATGGGACAGGGGGCCGGCGGGGAGACCCAGTACTTC.

This chain links TRBV27 with TRBJ1-1; 7 nucleotides agree with TRBD1. J gave up 4 bases and V 5 bases, and 10 bases lay outside the gene matches. The CDR3 is made up of 15 amino acids. The germline CDR1 and CDR2 sequences are MNHEY and SMNVEV (reference sequence). The CDR3 is CASSGKTGLSTEAFF. The CDR3 DNA sequence: TGTGCCAGCAGTGGGAAGACAGGGCTTTCCACTGAAGCTTTCTTT.

V usage is TRBV9 and J usage is TRBJ1-1; D remains ambiguous. With 2 bases removed from V and 4 bases from J, the gap between germline ends came to 9 bases. CDR1 SGDLS and CDR2 YYNGEE come from the germline V gene. The CDR3 is made up of 13 amino acids. The CDR3 loop is CASSVAGSTEAFF. The CDR3 coding sequence is TGTGCCAGCAGCGTGGCGGGGAGCACTGAAGCTTTCTTT. Full variable domain (rest looked up from reference TRBV9 and TRBJ1-1): DSGVTQTPKHLITATGQRVTLRCSPRSGDLSVYWYQQSLDQGLQFLIQYYNGEERAKGNILERFSAQQFPDLHSELNLSSLELGDSALYFCASSVAGSTEAFFGQGTRLTVV.

This clone was seen ten or more times. V is TRBV6-5 and J is TRBJ1-4; TRBD1 might be the D (6 bases). The germline gives CDR1 MNHEY, CDR2 SVGAGI. V dropped 6 bases and J dropped 7 bases, with 12 bases sitting between them. This CDR3 is built from 13 residues. CDR3 in DNA: TGTGCCAGCAGCCCAAGGACAGCTGAAAAACTGTTTTTT. Its translation is CASSPRTAEKLFF.

The chain uses TRBV27 and TRBJ1-2; 8 bases align to TRBD1. With V trimmed by 3 bases and J by 3 bases, 12 bases remained unmatched. CDR3 length: 17 amino acids. Germline CDR1 reads MNHEY; CDR2 reads SMNVEV (reference sequence). CDR3 DNA: TGTGCCAGCAGTTTCCTTGGACAGGGTAAACGAGACTATGGCTACACCTTC. Residues: CASSFLGQGKRDYGYTF.

This chain links TRBV29-1 with TRBJ1-1, with a possible D match to TRBD1 (5 bases). CDR3 length: 11 residues. V lost 4 bases and J 6 bases, leaving 9 bases between the germline ends. CDR1 and CDR2 (germline): SQVTM, ANQGSEA. The CDR3 is CSVGGAAEAFF. The CDR3 DNA is TGCAGCGTTGGGGGCGCCGCTGAAGCTTTCTTT.

The chain couples TRBV2 to TRBJ2-5; no reliable D call. The CDR3 contains 13 residues. Germline V gene data show CDR1 as SNHLY and CDR2 as FYNNEI. The V end was cut by 7 bases, the J end by 1 base, with 10 bases between. DNA of the CDR3: TGTGCCAGCAATCGCGGCCTCCAAGAGACCCAGTACTTC. Translating it yields CASNRGLQETQYF.

This rearrangement joins TRBV6-5 to TRBJ2-3, with a weak D call TRBD2 (6 bases). Trimming took off 7 bases at V and 7 bases at J, with 15 bases between the two ends. Per germline, CDR1 MNHEY and CDR2 SVGAGI. The CDR3 loop spans 13 amino acids. CDR3 in DNA: TGTGCCAGCAACCGGGACTCCGCCTATACGCAGTATTTT. Amino acid sequence: CASNRDSAYTQYF.

The chain links TRBV11-2 to TRBJ2-7, with 8 bases matching TRBD2. Germline CDR1 and CDR2: SGHAT and FQNNGV. Unmatched junction bases numbered 4, after V lost 3 bases and J lost 0 bases. The length of the CDR3 is 15 residues. CDR3 in DNA: TGTGCCAGCAGCTTCACGGGAGGGAGCTCCTACGAGCAGTACTTC. Its protein is CASSFTGGSSYEQYF. Looking up the rest from reference TRBV11-2 and TRBJ2-7 gives the full variable domain: EAGVAQSPRYKIIEKRQSVAFWCNPISGHATLYWYQQILGQGPKLLIQFQNNGVVDDSQLPKDRFSAERLKGVDSTLKIQPAKLEDSAVYLCASSFTGGSSYEQYFGPGTRLTVT.

The chain links TRBV19 to TRBJ2-7; possibly TRBD2 for D (6 bases). CDR1 and CDR2 (germline): LNHDA, SQIVND (reference sequence). V lost 3 bases, J lost 0 bases, and 9 bases lay in between. The CDR3 totals 14 residues. CDR3 amino acids: CASSIGGNSYEQYF. Written as DNA, the CDR3 is TGTGCCAGTAGTATCGGCGGGAACTCCTACGAGCAGTACTTC.

This clone was seen more than once but under ten times. V usage is TRBV7-2 and J usage is TRBJ1-5; the D gene is possibly TRBD1 (5 bases). CDR3 size: 14 residues. Trimming removed 6 bases at V and 6 bases at J, with 15 bases between. Germline CDR1 SGHTA, CDR2 FQGNSA. The CDR3 is CASSRDPGGQPQHF. CDR3 in DNA: TGTGCCAGCAGTCGGGACCCCGGGGGTCAGCCCCAGCATTTT.

The V gene is TRBV29-1, the J gene TRBJ2-7; TRBD2 matches 8 bases. J lost 6 bases, V lost 0 bases, and 1 base had no gene match. This CDR3 comprises 12 residues. Germline V gives CDR1 SQVTM, CDR2 ANQGSEA. The CDR3 spells CSVEDAGGEQYF. CDR3 sequence (DNA): TGCAGCGTTGAAGATGCGGGGGGCGAGCAGTACTTC.

The chain joins TRBV7-2 to TRBJ1-3; 8 bases match TRBD1. The CDR3 is made up of 14 amino acids. Germline V gene sequence: CDR1 SGHTA, CDR2 FQGNSA. V lost 5 bases and J lost 2; bases outside the gene matches: 2. The CDR3 DNA sequence: TGTGCCAGCAGCCAACAGGGGGCTGGAAACACCATATATTTT. Translating gives CASSQQGAGNTIYF. Supplemented by reference TRBV7-2 and TRBJ1-3, the full variable domain reads GAGVSQSPSNKVTEKGKDVELRCDPISGHTALYWYRQSLGQGLEFLIYFQGNSAPDKSGLPSDRFSAERTGGSVSTLTIQRTQQEDSAVYLCASSQQGAGNTIYFGEGSWLTVV.

The V and J genes are TRBV27 and TRBJ1-1; D not certain. This CDR3 is built from 12 residues. V lost 6 bases to trimming and J lost 3 bases, with 8 bases between them. Looked up from germline, CDR1 is MNHEY and CDR2 is SMNVEV (reference sequence). CDR3 in amino acids: CASRTRDTEAFF. The CDR3 DNA sequence: TGTGCCAGCAGGACCCGGGACACTGAAGCTTTCTTT.

Of note for this clone: The same CDR3 is also encoded by other DNA sequences in this sample. The chain has TRBV5-1 and TRBJ2-3; 8 bases agree with TRBD2. V lost 4 bases, J lost 1 base, and 5 bases stayed unmatched. The germline V gene has CDR1 SGHRS and CDR2 YFSETQ. This CDR3 comprises 15 residues. CDR3 sequence (DNA): TGCGCCAGCAGCCCGGGGGGGCGTGGCACAGATACGCAGTATTTT. This translates into CASSPGGRGTDTQYF.

The rearrangement joins TRBV9 to TRBJ1-6; D is perhaps TRBD1 (5 bases). Germline CDR1 reads SGDLS; CDR2 reads YYNGEE. Between the trimmed V and J ends, which lost 2 bases and 11 bases, there was a span of 11 bases. The CDR3 has 13 residues. The DNA for the CDR3 is TGTGCCAGCAGCGTTGACAGCTCAACACCCCTCCACTTT. Its translation is CASSVDSSTPLHF.

This chain links TRBV18 with TRBJ1-6, with 10 nucleotides matching TRBD1. There are 14 residues in the CDR3. The trim removed 5 bases at V and 7 bases at J, leaving 2 bases unmatched. Per the germline V gene, CDR1 is KGHSH and CDR2 is LQKENI. Here the CDR3 reads CASSADRGNSPLHF. The CDR3, as DNA: TGTGCCAGCTCAGCGGACAGGGGGAATTCACCCCTCCACTTT.

V gene TRBV5-1 combines with J gene TRBJ1-4; no clear D. The CDR3 is made up of 14 amino acids. CDR1 and CDR2 from the germline V gene are SGHRS and YFSETQ. V gave up 0 bases and J gave up 5 bases, with 8 bases separating them. CDR3 residues: CASSLDTFNEKLFF. CDR3 sequence (DNA): TGCGCCAGCAGCTTGGACACGTTCAATGAAAAACTGTTTTTT.

This chain joins TRBV4-2 and TRBJ2-3, with 8 bases fitting TRBD2. The CDR3 length is 18 residues. Germline loops: CDR1 LGHNA, CDR2 YNFKEQ. After removal of 0 bases from V and 0 bases from J, the junction contained 8 bases not matched to a gene. The CDR3 nucleotides read TGTGCCAGCAGCCAAGAGGTTAAGCGGGGGCTAAGCACAGATACGCAGTATTTT. It yields the protein CASSQEVKRGLSTDTQYF.